A single sample is the source of the 4 T cell receptor beta chains below, sequenced in a study of blood T cell repertoires in COVID-19. Only in-frame clones appear in the TCRdb table, and some are missing; sequencing was by immunoSEQ multiplex PCR. Here the sample spans around 85,000 clones, 86% being singletons. Input material: peripheral blood. The source of these receptors is a man aged 45 to 65 with active COVID-19.

This clone came up once. The chain links TRBV19 to TRBJ1-1; 9 nucleotides align to TRBD1. The CDR3 contains 14 residues. CDR1 and CDR2 (germline): LNHDA, SQIVND (reference sequence). The V and J ends lost 4 bases and 5 bases, in that order; junction bases with no gene match: 5. The CDR3 protein is CASSTGQGWTEAFF. CDR3 nucleotides: TGTGCCAGTAGTACGGGACAGGGATGGACTGAAGCTTTCTTT.

In this sample, this clone turned up many times. The chain joins TRBV28 to TRBJ2-7, with 8 bases aligning to TRBD1. CDR3 length: 15 residues. After removal of 2 bases from V and 5 bases from J, the junction contained 8 bases not matched to a gene. The germline gives CDR1 MDHEN, CDR2 SYDVKM. The CDR3 DNA sequence: TGTGCCAGCAGTTTAGCGACAGGGGTCCCTGACGAGCAGTACTTC. Amino acid sequence: CASSLATGVPDEQYF. Supplemented by reference TRBV28 and TRBJ2-7, the full variable domain reads DVKVTQSSRYLVKRTGEKVFLECVQDMDHENMFWYRQDPGLGLRLIYFSYDVKMKEKGDIPEGYSVSREKKERFSLILESASTNQTSMYLCASSLATGVPDEQYFGPGTRLTVT.

The chain uses TRBV7-2 and TRBJ1-5; 7 positions match TRBD1. Per the germline V gene, CDR1 is SGHTA and CDR2 is FQGNSA. The length of the CDR3 is 14 residues. The ends lost 5 bases at V and 3 bases at J; junction bases unmatched: 4. This CDR3 is CASSATGVNQPQHF. The CDR3 DNA reads as TGTGCCAGCAGCGCCACAGGGGTCAATCAGCCCCAGCATTTT.

The V call is TRBV9, the J call TRBJ1-1, with 9 nucleotides matching TRBD1. Germline CDR1 and CDR2: SGDLS and YYNGEE. V shed 4 bases and J 3 bases; nucleotides not matched to a gene: 7. This CDR3 contains 15 residues. DNA of the CDR3: TGTGCCAGCAGCCCTCGGACAGGGGAGGACACTGAAGCTTTCTTT. Translation: CASSPRTGEDTEAFF.